Listed below are T cell receptor beta chains from one sample, sequenced in a study of T and B cells in COVID-19 patients. Each CDR3 protein is one row after TCRdb ran MiXCR on the multiplex PCR reads. Found here are some 16,000 distinct CDR3 sequences, under 30% of them singletons; the top ten hold approximately 4.4%. Sequenced input: blood. The receptors stem from a human donor who had recovered from COVID-19. Both conserved end residues are part of each CDR3. A D gene is named only where the DNA matches it firmly. Part of the rows lack a size; the others show once, few, many or a class for expanded clones.

clone_size	v_call	d_call	j_call	cdr3_aa	cdr3_nt
many	TRBV12-3/TRBV12-4	NA	TRBJ2-3	CASSFRGGRGPTDTQYF	TGTGCCAGCAGTTTTAGGGGGGGGAGGGGGCCCACAGATACGCAGTATTTT
medium-sized	TRBV19	NA	TRBJ2-1	CASKRAAGDNEQFF	TGTGCCAGTAAGAGGGCAGCGGGTGACAATGAGCAGTTCTTC
medium-sized	TRBV19	NA	TRBJ1-4	CASSTQGGTNEKLFF	TGTGCCAGTAGTACCCAGGGTGGAACTAATGAAAAACTGTTTTTT
few	TRBV20-1	NA	TRBJ2-2	CSATTTGANTGELFF	TGCAGTGCTACTACGACGGGGGCCAACACCGGGGAGCTGTTTTTT
NA	TRBV6-5	NA	TRBJ1-5	CASTDSSNQPQHF	TGTGCCAGCACTGACAGCTCCAATCAGCCCCAGCATTTT
NA	TRBV19	NA	TRBJ1-1	CASSGGPGVNTEAFF	TGTGCCAGTAGTGGGGGACCGGGGGTGAACACTGAAGCTTTCTTT
medium-sized	TRBV12-3/TRBV12-4	NA	TRBJ2-5	CASSLEGGAQYF	TGTGCCAGCAGTCTCGAAGGGGGGGCCCAGTACTTC
NA	TRBV5-1	TRBD1	TRBJ1-1	CASSPGDSMNTEAFF	TGCGCCAGCAGCCCGGGGGACAGCATGAACACTGAAGCTTTCTTT
few	TRBV7-2	NA	TRBJ1-6	CASSVGGTANSPLHF	TGTGCCAGCAGCGTAGGAGGAACAGCCAATTCACCCCTCCACTTT
few	TRBV20-1	NA	TRBJ2-7	CSAGPQSYEQYF	TGCAGTGCAGGGCCCCAGTCCTACGAGCAGTACTTC
NA	TRBV5-6	TRBD1	TRBJ1-1	CASSAYRGKGTEAFF	TGTGCCAGCAGCGCCTACAGGGGAAAGGGCACTGAAGCTTTCTTT
NA	TRBV15	NA	TRBJ2-5	CATSPLQGPQETQYF	TGTGCCACCAGTCCTCTCCAGGGCCCACAAGAGACCCAGTACTTC
NA	TRBV5-4	NA	TRBJ1-2	CASSLGGQGYTF	TGTGCCAGCAGCTTGGGGGGGCAAGGCTACACCTTC
medium-sized	TRBV19	TRBD1	TRBJ2-2	CASSTGTGRTGELFF	TGTGCCAGTAGTACCGGGACAGGGCGCACCGGGGAGCTGTTTTTT
NA	TRBV10-1	NA	TRBJ2-3	CASSARQISTDTQYF	TGCGCCAGCAGTGCAAGACAGATATCCACAGATACGCAGTATTTT
NA	TRBV5-4	NA	TRBJ1-1	CASSWRGGNTEAFF	TGTGCCAGCAGCTGGAGGGGGGGGAACACTGAAGCTTTCTTT
few	TRBV7-6	TRBD1	TRBJ2-2	CASRGVSGGAVKTGELFF	TGTGCCAGCAGAGGCGTATCAGGGGGCGCCGTTAAGACCGGGGAGCTGTTTTTT
few	TRBV6-2/TRBV6-3	NA	TRBJ1-2	CASSNGIQGTYGYTF	TGTGCCAGCAGCAATGGAATACAGGGAACTTATGGCTACACCTTC
NA	TRBV4-1	TRBD1	TRBJ2-3	CASSHGDRDTDTQYF	TGCGCCAGCAGCCATGGGGACAGAGACACAGATACGCAGTATTTT
NA	TRBV7-6	NA	TRBJ1-3	CASSYKGDSGNTIYF	TGTGCCAGCAGCTATAAAGGGGACTCTGGAAACACCATATATTTT